This TCR beta chain appears in the sequencing data of a study of post-analysis software for immune sequencing data. Whole-study context: Relapsing-remitting, secondary progressive and progressive-relapsing multiple sclerosis were all included among the disease courses.

The study, taken as a whole, reports: Same-batch preparations were strongly co-clustered by F measure. Five or six TRBV segments, TRBV5-6, TRBV5-1 and TRBV20-1 among them, were found more frequent in patients than controls.

With regard to this clonotype: Its antigen is currently unknown.

The authors incorporated unique molecular identifiers into the TCR beta cDNA libraries. MiXCR was run by TCRdb on the PCR reads, yielding one entry per CDR3 protein. The sample yields about 560,000 distinct CDR3 sequences, around 47% seen once. The CDR3 extends over 16 amino acids. V lost 1 base and J 0 bases, leaving 7 bases between the germline ends. Sequencing was done on a sample of blood. This receptor was obtained from a girl aged 10-17 years with multiple sclerosis. The chain uses TRBV12-3 or TRBV12-4 and TRBJ2-6; D not certain. CDR3 nucleotides: TGTGCCAGCAGTTTAGGGAGATTCTCTGGGGCCAACGTCCTGACTTTC. Translation gives CASSLGRFSGANVLTF.